Each of the 4 T cell receptor beta chains below was sequenced from the same sample in a study of T cell responses to AZD1222 COVID-19 vaccine. The table came from immunoSEQ multiplex PCR; TCRdb's copy has only in-frame clones and leaves some out. The sample contains about 140,000 clones, 80% to 95% of which appear only once. The sequences come from peripheral blood, collected on day 0 of AZD1222 vaccination. These TCRs come from an adult in good health.

The gene calls are TRBV6-2 or TRBV6-3 and TRBJ1-2; 9 nucleotides agree with TRBD1. The V gene end was trimmed by 0 bases and the J gene end by 10 bases; junction bases not matched to a gene: 6. Germline loops: CDR1 MNHEY, CDR2 SVGEGT. The CDR3 loop spans 14 amino acids. The CDR3 DNA reads as TGTGCCAGCAGTTACTCCCGGGACAGGGTCTTCTACACCTTC. This translates into CASSYSRDRVFYTF.

The CDR3 here is CASSPRDPTETQYF. CDR3 DNA sequence: TGTGCCAGCAGTCCAAGAGACCCTACAGAGACCCAGTACTTC. This chain links TRBV27 with TRBJ2-5, with D unclear. This CDR3 spans 14 amino acids. The germline gives CDR1 MNHEY, CDR2 SMNVEV (reference sequence). With 5 bases removed from V and 4 bases from J, the gap between germline ends came to 14 bases.

This chain connects TRBV6-5 to TRBJ2-7; no clear D gene. Germline lookup yields CDR1 MNHEY and CDR2 SVGAGI. CDR3 length: 13 residues. V was pared by 5 bases and J by 2 bases, with 10 bases between. CDR3 amino acids: CASSHERAYEQYF. The CDR3 nucleotides read TGTGCCAGCAGTCACGAAAGGGCCTACGAGCAGTACTTC.

The V call is TRBV5-4, the J call TRBJ1-3, with unresolved D. CDR1 and CDR2 (germline): SGHNT, YYREEE (reference sequence). CDR3 size: 17 residues. V dropped 0 bases and J dropped 0 bases, with 13 bases sitting between them. CDR3: CASSLGGPGSSGNTIYF. The CDR3 region has the DNA TGTGCCAGCAGCTTGGGGGGTCCGGGGAGCTCTGGAAACACCATATATTTT.